This passage covers 5 T cell receptor beta chains from one sample sequenced in a study of molecular identifiers for immune sequencing clone quantification (dated by TCRdb to the late 2010s). The library was prepared using PCR. Sequenced on an Illumina MiSeq. The raw public reads went through TCRdb reprocessing: fastp at Q25, MiXCR clone calling, in-frame beta chains kept. Merged by CDR3 protein, the rows form single entries marked with the most common genes and DNA. Within this sample are about 40,000 distinct CDR3 sequences, with about 18% of them counted one time only. Roughly 7% of the sample is taken by the ten largest. Sequenced input: naive CD8+ T cells from blood, with Jurkat cell RNA spiked in. This specimen's cell subset or site label, per the study, means: FACS-sorted CD8+CD4-CCR7+CD45RA+ naive T cells. These receptors were obtained from a human donor in good health. Some libraries in this study had Jurkat cell RNA spiked in.

This clonotype was counted many times. This chain links TRBV7-9 with TRBJ2-5; 8 nucleotides line up with TRBD1. The trim removed 5 bases at V and 2 bases at J, leaving 10 bases unmatched. Germline assignment: CDR1 SEHNR and CDR2 FQNEAQ (reference sequence). The length of the CDR3 is 16 residues. The CDR3 region is CASSHLRDRLQETQYF. DNA of the CDR3: TGTGCCAGCAGCCACCTTCGGGACAGGCTTCAAGAGACCCAGTACTTC.

The gene calls are TRBV28 and TRBJ2-2, with D possibly being TRBD1 (5 bases). CDR3 length: 15 amino acids. CDR1 is MDHEN, CDR2 SYDVKM, per germline. The V gene lost 3 bases and the J gene lost 0 bases, with 8 bases spanning the gap. The CDR3: CASSFRGSNTGELFF. The CDR3, as DNA: TGTGCCAGCAGTTTTAGGGGCTCGAACACCGGGGAGCTGTTTTTT.

The sample holds a few counts of this clonotype. The chain employs TRBV9 and TRBJ2-7; D is uncertain. Germline V gives CDR1 SGDLS, CDR2 YYNGEE. The CDR3 is 12 residues long. Trimming removed 4 bases at V and 5 bases at J, with 10 bases between. The CDR3, as DNA: TGTGCCAGCAGCCCCGGGCTCGACGAGCAGTACTTC. Translating gives CASSPGLDEQYF.

The table lists this clonotype with many counts. V gene TRBV5-6 combines with J gene TRBJ2-3; 9 bases are shared with TRBD2. The CDR3 covers 15 residues. The V segment lost 3 bases and the J segment 5 bases; nucleotides outside the gene matches: 7. Germline values: CDR1 SGHDT, CDR2 YYEEEE. The CDR3, as DNA: TGTGCCAGCAGCTCACCGGGACTAGCAATAGATACGCAGTATTTT. Protein sequence: CASSSPGLAIDTQYF.

This clonotype was counted many times. The V and J genes are TRBV12-3 or TRBV12-4 and TRBJ2-7; D is perhaps TRBD1 (6 bases). V lost 3 bases and J lost 1, with 13 bases in between. The CDR3 runs to 15 residues. CDR3 sequence reads: CASSFSTGRSYEQYF. In DNA form, the CDR3 reads TGTGCCAGCAGTTTTTCCACAGGGCGGTCCTACGAGCAGTACTTC.